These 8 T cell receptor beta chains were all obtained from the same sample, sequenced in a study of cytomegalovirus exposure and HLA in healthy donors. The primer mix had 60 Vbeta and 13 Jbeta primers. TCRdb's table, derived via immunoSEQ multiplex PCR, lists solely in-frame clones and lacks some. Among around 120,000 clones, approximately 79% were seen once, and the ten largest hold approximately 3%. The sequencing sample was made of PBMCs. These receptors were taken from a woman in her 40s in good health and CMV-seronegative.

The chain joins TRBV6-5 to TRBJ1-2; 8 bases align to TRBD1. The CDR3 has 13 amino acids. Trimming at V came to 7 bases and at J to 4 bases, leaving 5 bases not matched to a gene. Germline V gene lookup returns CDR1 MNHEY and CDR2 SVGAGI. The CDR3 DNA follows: TGTGCCAGCACCGCGGGACAGGTCTATGGCTACACCTTC. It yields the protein CASTAGQVYGYTF.

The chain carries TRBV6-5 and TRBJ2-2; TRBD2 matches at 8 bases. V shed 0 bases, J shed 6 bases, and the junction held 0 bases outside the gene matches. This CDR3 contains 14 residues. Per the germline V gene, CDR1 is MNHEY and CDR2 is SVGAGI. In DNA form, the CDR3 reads TGTGCCAGCAGTTACTCCGGGAGGGCCGGGGAGCTGTTTTTT. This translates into CASSYSGRAGELFF.

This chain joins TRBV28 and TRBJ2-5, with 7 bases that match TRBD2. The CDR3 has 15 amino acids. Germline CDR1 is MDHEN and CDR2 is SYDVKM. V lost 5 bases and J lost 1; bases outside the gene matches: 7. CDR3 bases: TGTGCCAGCAGTGAACAGCGGGATCCCCAAGAGACCCAGTACTTC. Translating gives CASSEQRDPQETQYF.

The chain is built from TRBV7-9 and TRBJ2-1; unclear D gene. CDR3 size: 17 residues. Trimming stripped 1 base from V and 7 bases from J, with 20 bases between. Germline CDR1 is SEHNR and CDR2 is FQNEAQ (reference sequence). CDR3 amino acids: CASSLVLGLDQENEQFF. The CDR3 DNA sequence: TGTGCCAGCAGCTTAGTCCTCGGGTTGGATCAAGAGAATGAGCAGTTCTTC.

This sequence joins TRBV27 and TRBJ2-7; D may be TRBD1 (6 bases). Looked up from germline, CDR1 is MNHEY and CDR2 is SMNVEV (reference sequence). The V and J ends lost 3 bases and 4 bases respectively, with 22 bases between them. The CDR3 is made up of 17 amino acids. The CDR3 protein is CASSFQTAGTMGYEQYF. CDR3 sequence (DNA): TGTGCCAGCAGTTTCCAGACAGCCGGGACAATGGGTTACGAGCAGTACTTC.

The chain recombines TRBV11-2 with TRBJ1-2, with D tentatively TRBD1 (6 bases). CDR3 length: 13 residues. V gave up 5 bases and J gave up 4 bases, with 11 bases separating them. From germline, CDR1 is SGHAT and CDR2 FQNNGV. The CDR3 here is CASSTGQIYGYTF. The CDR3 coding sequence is TGTGCCAGCAGCACGGGACAAATCTATGGCTACACCTTC.

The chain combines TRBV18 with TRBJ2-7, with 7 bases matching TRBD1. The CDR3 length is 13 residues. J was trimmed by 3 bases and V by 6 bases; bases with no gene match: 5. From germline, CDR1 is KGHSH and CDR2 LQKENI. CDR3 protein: CASSPDRFYEQYF. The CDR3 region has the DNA TGTGCCAGCTCCCCGGACAGGTTCTACGAGCAGTACTTC.

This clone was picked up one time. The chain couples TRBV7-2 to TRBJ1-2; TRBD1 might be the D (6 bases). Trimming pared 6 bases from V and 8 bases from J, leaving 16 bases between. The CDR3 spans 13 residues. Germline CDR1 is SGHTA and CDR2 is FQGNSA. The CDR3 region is CASSPEGDQGYTF. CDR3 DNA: TGTGCCAGCAGTCCTGAGGGGGATCAAGGCTACACCTTC.